This T cell receptor beta chain was sequenced in a study of cytomegalovirus exposure and HLA in healthy donors. Remarks on this clone: The antigen is unknown.

Primers for the PCR totalled 60 Vbeta and 13 Jbeta. Profiling relied on immunoSEQ multiplex PCR, and the TCRdb table lists in-frame clones only, not all of them. The table lists under 200,000 clones, about 85% of them singletons. The germline CDR1 and CDR2 sequences are LNHDA and SQIVND (reference sequence). The V end was cut by 3 bases, the J end by 1 base, with 9 bases between. The CDR3 extends over 14 amino acids. Study-level results: Trimming of TCR beta V- and J-genes showed a link, identified in a later analysis, to a missense DCLRE1C variant.

The origin of this receptor is a male donor in good health and CMV-seropositive. The V gene is TRBV19, the J gene TRBJ1-1; D not certain. Specimen: PBMCs. CDR3 residues: CASSINRANTEAFF. The CDR3 nucleotides are TGTGCCAGTAGTATTAACCGAGCGAACACTGAAGCTTTCTTT.